These T cell receptor beta chains were read from a single sample in a study of blood T cells in healthy people across ages. TCRdb recomputed calls from the 5' RACE reads with MiXCR, one row per CDR3 protein. The sample has 1.5 million to 2 million distinct CDR3 sequences, about 35% seen once. Specimen: blood. The origin of the receptors is a woman in her twenties or thirties in good health. CDR3s include the opening cysteine and the closing phenylalanine or tryptophan. The D gene is left open where the match is weak. Expanded clones get a size class; other rows say once, few or many, or leave the size out.

J gene | D gene | clone size | V gene | CDR3 protein | CDR3 DNA
TRBJ2-7 | - | - | TRBV7-9 | CASSYLVHEQYF | TGTGCCAGCAGCTACTTAGTCCACGAGCAGTACTTC
TRBJ2-4 | TRBD1 | - | TRBV30 | CAFRGRLAKNIQYF | TGTGCCTTCAGGGGGCGGCTAGCCAAAAACATTCAGTACTTC
TRBJ1-2 | TRBD1 | few | TRBV6-1 | CASSGDRVGYGYTF | TGTGCCAGCAGTGGGGACAGGGTCGGCTATGGCTACACCTTC
TRBJ2-3 | TRBD2 | - | TRBV20-1 | CSAPLAGGSTDTQYF | TGCAGTGCCCCTCTAGCGGGGGGTAGCACAGATACGCAGTATTTT
TRBJ1-4 | - | - | TRBV27 | CASSLLSGGTNEKLFF | TGTGCCAGCAGTTTATTGTCTGGGGGAACGAATGAAAAACTGTTTTTT
TRBJ2-3 | - | - | TRBV2 | CASSEIGTDTQYF | TGTGCCAGCAGTGAAATTGGGACAGATACGCAGTATTTT
TRBJ1-5 | - | - | TRBV21-1 | CASISTQDRAQHF | TGTGCCAGCATTTCAACCCAGGACAGGGCCCAGCATTTT
TRBJ2-7 | - | few | TRBV2 | CASKGIMSSYEQYF | TGTGCCAGCAAGGGCATCATGAGCTCCTACGAGCAGTACTTC
TRBJ1-1 | - | few | TRBV12-3/TRBV12-4 | CASSSHGGAEAFF | TGTGCCAGCAGTTCCCACGGCGGGGCTGAAGCTTTCTTT
TRBJ2-1 | - | - | TRBV12-3/TRBV12-4 | CASSFPAGARYNEQFF | TGTGCCAGCAGCTTCCCCGCGGGGGCGAGATACAATGAGCAGTTCTTC
TRBJ1-1 | - | - | TRBV14 | CASSFISGQPNTEAFF | TGTGCCAGCAGCTTTATCTCGGGACAACCGAACACTGAAGCTTTCTTT
TRBJ1-3 | - | few | TRBV29-1 | CSVEEIGRSSSGNTIYF | TGCAGCGTTGAAGAAATAGGCAGGTCTTCCTCTGGAAACACCATATATTTT
TRBJ2-7 | - | - | TRBV4-1 | CASSQGFDGSYEQYF | TGCGCCAGCAGCCAAGGGTTCGACGGCTCCTACGAGCAGTACTTC
TRBJ2-5 | - | - | TRBV12-3/TRBV12-4 | CASSHTRGETQYF | TGTGCCAGCAGCCATACTAGGGGAGAGACCCAGTACTTC
TRBJ2-4 | - | - | TRBV4-1 | CASSQMSLAKNIQYF | TGCGCCAGCAGCCAAATGAGTCTAGCCAAAAACATTCAGTACTTC
TRBJ2-6 | - | few | TRBV5-1 | CASSFYQGSGANVLTF | TGCGCCAGCAGCTTTTATCAGGGCTCTGGGGCCAACGTCCTGACTTTC
TRBJ2-7 | TRBD2 | - | TRBV27 | CATFGGAHYEQYF | TGTGCCACCTTCGGGGGGGCCCACTACGAGCAGTACTTC
TRBJ1-2 | TRBD1 | few | TRBV15 | CATHNGGTAKYDYTF | TGTGCCACCCACAATGGAGGGACAGCAAAATATGACTACACCTTC
TRBJ1-5 | TRBD1 | - | TRBV7-3 | CASSSTGDPQHF | TGTGCCAGCAGCTCAACAGGGGATCCCCAGCATTTT
TRBJ2-3 | - | many | TRBV20-1 | CSARGGLPKSSTDTQYF | TGCAGTGCTAGAGGCGGCTTACCCAAAAGTAGCACAGATACGCAGTATTTT
TRBJ1-2 | - | - | TRBV5-1 | CASSLEGQGRHLGYTF | TGCGCCAGCAGCTTGGAGGGGCAGGGACGGCACCTTGGCTACACCTTC
TRBJ2-5 | TRBD2 | few | TRBV20-1 | CSASASGGTKETQYF | TGCAGTGCTAGTGCTAGCGGGGGTACTAAAGAGACCCAGTACTTC
TRBJ2-5 | TRBD2 | few | TRBV20-1 | CSAPRGGGHEETQYF | TGCAGTGCCCCGAGGGGCGGGGGGCACGAAGAGACCCAGTACTTC
TRBJ1-1 | - | - | TRBV20-1 | CSAPGQAPGYTEAFF | TGCAGTGCTCCGGGACAAGCACCTGGGTACACTGAAGCTTTCTTT
TRBJ1-1 | - | - | TRBV4-1 | CASSQEDTANTEAFF | TGCGCCAGCAGCCAAGAAGATACAGCTAACACTGAAGCTTTCTTT
TRBJ2-1 | - | - | TRBV30 | CAWSGWRGGALGEQFF | TGTGCCTGGAGTGGGTGGAGGGGGGGCGCCCTCGGTGAGCAGTTCTTC
TRBJ2-1 | - | - | TRBV20-1 | CSARADRQFF | TGCAGTGCTAGAGCTGATCGGCAGTTCTTC
TRBJ2-7 | TRBD1 | many | TRBV29-1 | CSAGQGDEQYF | TGCAGCGCTGGACAGGGAGACGAGCAGTACTTC
TRBJ1-2 | - | - | TRBV10-3 | CAISDLTGQGHGYTF | TGTGCCATCAGTGACCTAACAGGGCAGGGCCATGGCTACACCTTC
TRBJ2-7 | - | - | TRBV27 | CASRDHSQQYF | TGTGCCAGCAGAGATCATTCTCAGCAGTACTTC
TRBJ2-1 | TRBD2 | - | TRBV7-9 | CASSYQTGLAGGVAEQFF | TGTGCCAGCAGCTACCAAACCGGACTAGCGGGGGGGGTTGCTGAGCAGTTCTTC
TRBJ1-1 | TRBD1 | - | TRBV20-1 | CSAVDRDLTEAFF | TGCAGTGCTGTCGACAGGGATTTGACTGAAGCTTTCTTT
TRBJ1-1 | - | few | TRBV29-1 | CSVVTAGVVAAFF | TGCAGCGTTGTGACGGCAGGGGTTGTGGCAGCTTTCTTT
TRBJ2-2 | TRBD2 | few | TRBV3-1 | CASSQDPSGENTGELFF | TGTGCCAGCAGCCAAGATCCTAGCGGGGAGAACACCGGGGAGCTGTTTTTT
TRBJ1-2 | - | - | TRBV6-1 | CASSEARTAYGYTF | TGTGCCAGCAGTGAAGCTCGGACGGCCTATGGCTACACCTTC
TRBJ2-4 | - | few | TRBV28 | CASSTPNSPKDIQYF | TGTGCCAGCAGTACCCCGAACTCCCCTAAGGACATTCAGTACTTC
TRBJ2-1 | TRBD1 | - | TRBV30 | CAWRPPRQGFYNEQFF | TGTGCCTGGAGACCCCCCCGACAGGGGTTTTACAATGAGCAGTTCTTC
TRBJ1-2 | - | - | TRBV28 | CASKRGNYGYTF | TGTGCCAGCAAGCGGGGCAACTATGGCTACACCTTC
TRBJ2-7 | TRBD1 | many | TRBV5-1 | CASSPRDRGINEQYF | TGCGCCAGCAGCCCGCGGGACAGGGGTATCAACGAGCAGTACTTC
TRBJ2-7 | - | - | TRBV7-2 | CASSLVPVQKTTYEQYF | TGTGCCAGCAGCTTAGTCCCGGTACAGAAAACTACATACGAGCAGTACTTC
TRBJ1-2 | TRBD1 | many | TRBV20-1 | CSATKTGLPYGYTF | TGCAGTGCTACTAAGACAGGGCTTCCATATGGCTACACCTTC